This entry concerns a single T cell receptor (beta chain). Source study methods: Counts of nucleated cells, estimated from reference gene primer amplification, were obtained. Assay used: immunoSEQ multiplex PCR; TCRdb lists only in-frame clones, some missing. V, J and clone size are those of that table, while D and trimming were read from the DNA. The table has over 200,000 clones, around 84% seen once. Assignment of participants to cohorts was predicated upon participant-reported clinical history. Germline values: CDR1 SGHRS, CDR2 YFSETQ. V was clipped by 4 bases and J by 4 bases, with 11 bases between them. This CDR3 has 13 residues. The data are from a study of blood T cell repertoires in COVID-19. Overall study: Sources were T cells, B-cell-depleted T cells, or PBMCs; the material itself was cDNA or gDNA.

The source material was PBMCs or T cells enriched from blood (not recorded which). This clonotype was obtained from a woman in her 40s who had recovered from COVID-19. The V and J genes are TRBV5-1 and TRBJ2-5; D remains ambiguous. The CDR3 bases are TGCGCCAGCAGCCCCCCTGGCGGAGAGACCCAGTACTTC. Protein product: CASSPPGGETQYF.